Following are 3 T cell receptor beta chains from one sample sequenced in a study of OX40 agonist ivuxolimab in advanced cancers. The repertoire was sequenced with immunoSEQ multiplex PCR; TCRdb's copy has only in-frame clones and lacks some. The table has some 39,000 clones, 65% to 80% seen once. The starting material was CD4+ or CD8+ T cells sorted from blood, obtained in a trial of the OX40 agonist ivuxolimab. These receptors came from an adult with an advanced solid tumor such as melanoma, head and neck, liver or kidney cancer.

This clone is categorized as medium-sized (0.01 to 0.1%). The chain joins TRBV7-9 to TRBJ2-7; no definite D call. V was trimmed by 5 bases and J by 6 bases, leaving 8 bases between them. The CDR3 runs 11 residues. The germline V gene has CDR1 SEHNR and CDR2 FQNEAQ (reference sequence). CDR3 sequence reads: CASSPGGEQYF. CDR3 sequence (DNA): TGTGCCAGCAGCCCCGGCGGCGAGCAGTACTTC.

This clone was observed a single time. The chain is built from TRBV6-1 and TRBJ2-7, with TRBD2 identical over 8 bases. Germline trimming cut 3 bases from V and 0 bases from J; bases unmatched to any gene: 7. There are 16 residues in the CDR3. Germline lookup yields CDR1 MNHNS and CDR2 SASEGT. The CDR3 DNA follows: TGTGCCAGCAGTGAGCCGGGGGGGATTCTCTCCTACGAGCAGTACTTC. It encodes CASSEPGGILSYEQYF.

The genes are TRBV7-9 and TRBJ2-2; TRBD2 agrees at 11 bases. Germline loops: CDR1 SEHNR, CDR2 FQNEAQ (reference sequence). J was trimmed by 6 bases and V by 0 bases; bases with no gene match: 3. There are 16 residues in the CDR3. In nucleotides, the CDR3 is TGTGCCAGCAGCTTAGCGGGGACTAGCGGAGCCGGGGAGCTGTTTTTT. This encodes CASSLAGTSGAGELFF.